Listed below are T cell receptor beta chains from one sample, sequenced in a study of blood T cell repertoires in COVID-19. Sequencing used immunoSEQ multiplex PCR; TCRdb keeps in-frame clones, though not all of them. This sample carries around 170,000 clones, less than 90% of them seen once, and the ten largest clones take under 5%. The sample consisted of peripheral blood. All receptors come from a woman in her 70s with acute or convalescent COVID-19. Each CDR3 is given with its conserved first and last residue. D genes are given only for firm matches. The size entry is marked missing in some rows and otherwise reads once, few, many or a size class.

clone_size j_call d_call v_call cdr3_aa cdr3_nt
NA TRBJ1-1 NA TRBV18 CASSPFSGDTEAFF TGTGCCAGCTCACCATTTTCAGGGGACACTGAAGCTTTCTTT
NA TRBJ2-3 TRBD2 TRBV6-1 CASSATWTSGGDTQYF TGTGCCAGCAGTGCCACTTGGACTAGCGGGGGGGATACGCAGTATTTT
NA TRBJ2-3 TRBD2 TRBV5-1 CASSSGTSGVAQYF TGCGCCAGCAGCTCCGGGACTAGCGGGGTGGCGCAGTATTTT
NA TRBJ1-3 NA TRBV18 CASSPGDSGNTIYF TGTGCCAGCTCACCAGGAGATTCTGGAAACACCATATATTTT
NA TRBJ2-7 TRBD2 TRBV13 CASSLGVAGGLYEQYF TGTGCCAGCAGCTTAGGGGTAGCGGGGGGATTGTACGAGCAGTACTTC
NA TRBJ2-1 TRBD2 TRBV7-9 CASSPGTSGRGSYNEQFF TGTGCCAGCAGCCCGGGGACTAGCGGGAGGGGGTCCTACAATGAGCAGTTCTTC
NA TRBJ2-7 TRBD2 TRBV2 CASRGLAASSEQYF TGTGCCAGCAGGGGACTAGCGGCTTCCTCCGAGCAGTACTTC
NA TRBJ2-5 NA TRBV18 CASSRQLGETQYF TGTGCCAGCTCGCGACAGTTGGGAGAGACCCAGTACTTC
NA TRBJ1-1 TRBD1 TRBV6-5 CASSRQGSAFF TGTGCCAGCAGTAGACAGGGATCCGCTTTCTTT
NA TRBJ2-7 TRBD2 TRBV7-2 CASSGSGELYEQYF TGTGCCAGCAGCGGGAGCGGGGAACTCTACGAGCAGTACTTC
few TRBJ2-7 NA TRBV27 CASSVRVGYEQYF TGTGCCAGCAGTGTCAGGGTGGGGTACGAGCAGTACTTC
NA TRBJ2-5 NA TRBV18 CASSPPHKTGQETQYF TGTGCCAGCTCACCACCGCACAAGACAGGCCAAGAGACCCAGTACTTC
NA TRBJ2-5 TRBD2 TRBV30 CAWSGSGGTETQYF TGTGCCTGGAGTGGGAGCGGGGGGACGGAGACCCAGTACTTC
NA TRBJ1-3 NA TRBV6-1 CASSTRDSGNTIYF TGTGCCAGCAGTACGCGGGACTCTGGAAACACCATATATTTT
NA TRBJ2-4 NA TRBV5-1 CASSAGGIAKNIQYF TGCGCCAGCAGCGCCGGCGGCATAGCCAAAAACATTCAGTACTTC
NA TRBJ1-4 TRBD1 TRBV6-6 CASSYRQGGNEKLFF TGTGCCAGCAGTTACAGACAGGGCGGCAATGAAAAACTGTTTTTT
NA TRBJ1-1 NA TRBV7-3 CASSLKRGFEAFF TGTGCCAGCAGCCTCAAACGAGGGTTTGAAGCTTTCTTT
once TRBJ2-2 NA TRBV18 CASSPLRSPNTGELFF TGTGCCAGCTCACCCCTGAGGAGCCCGAACACCGGGGAGCTGTTTTTT
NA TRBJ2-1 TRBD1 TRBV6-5 CASLIRTGYNEQFF TGTGCCAGCTTGATTCGGACAGGGTACAATGAGCAGTTCTTC
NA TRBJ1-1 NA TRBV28 CASSTQGLKNTEAFF TGTGCCAGCAGTACCCAGGGTCTGAAGAACACTGAAGCTTTCTTT
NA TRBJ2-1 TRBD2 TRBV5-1 CASSLDAAGTSGRPINEQFF TGCGCCAGCAGCTTGGACGCGGCGGGGACTAGCGGGAGGCCCATCAATGAGCAGTTCTTC
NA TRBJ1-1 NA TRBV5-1 CASSRGNTEAFF TGCGCCAGCAGTAGGGGGAACACTGAAGCTTTCTTT
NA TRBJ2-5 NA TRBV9 CASSHGEGVVETQYF TGTGCCAGCAGCCACGGGGAGGGGGTGGTTGAGACCCAGTACTTC
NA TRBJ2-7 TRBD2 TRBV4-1 CASSLTPSGGTAYEQYF TGCGCCAGCAGCCTAACCCCGAGCGGGGGGACCGCCTACGAGCAGTACTTC
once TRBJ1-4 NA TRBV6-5 CASSNGRGIGEKLFF TGTGCCAGCAGTAACGGCCGGGGGATAGGAGAAAAACTGTTTTTT
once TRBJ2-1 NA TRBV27 CASRTDYNEQFF TGTGCCAGCAGGACAGACTACAATGAGCAGTTCTTC
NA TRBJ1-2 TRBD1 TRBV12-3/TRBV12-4 CASSRTGINGYTF TGTGCCAGCAGTCGGACAGGGATAAATGGCTACACCTTC
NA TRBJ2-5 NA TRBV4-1 CASSQAQGGGETQYF TGCGCCAGCAGCCAAGCCCAAGGAGGGGGCGAGACCCAGTACTTC
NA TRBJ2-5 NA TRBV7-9 CASSLQGRDSETQYF TGTGCCAGCAGCTTACAGGGGCGAGATTCTGAGACCCAGTACTTC
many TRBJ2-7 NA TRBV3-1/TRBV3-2 CASSRDLATYEQYF TGTGCCAGCAGTCGCGACTTGGCCACCTACGAGCAGTACTTC
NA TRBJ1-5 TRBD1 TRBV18 CASSGGQGNQPQHF TGTGCCAGCTCGGGGGGACAGGGCAATCAGCCCCAGCATTTT
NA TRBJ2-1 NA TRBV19 CASSPQGSEQFF TGTGCCAGTAGTCCCCAGGGGTCTGAGCAGTTCTTC
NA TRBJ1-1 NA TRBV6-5 CASSSQGRGGKAFF TGTGCCAGCAGTTCCCAGGGTAGGGGAGGTAAAGCTTTCTTT
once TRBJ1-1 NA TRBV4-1 CASSQDGAGNTEAFF TGCGCCAGCAGCCAAGATGGGGCAGGGAACACTGAAGCTTTCTTT
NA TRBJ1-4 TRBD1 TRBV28 CASSKIRGQGAGEKLFF TGTGCCAGCAGCAAAATACGGGGACAGGGGGCTGGAGAAAAACTGTTTTTT
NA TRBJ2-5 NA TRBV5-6 CASSFRVGGNRETQYF TGTGCCAGCAGCTTTCGGGTTGGCGGGAACAGGGAGACCCAGTACTTC
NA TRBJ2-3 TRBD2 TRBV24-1 CATSVGTTTDTQYF TGTGCCACCAGTGTCGGGACTACCACAGATACGCAGTATTTT
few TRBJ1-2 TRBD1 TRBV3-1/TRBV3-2 CASSSGGVYGYTF TGTGCCAGCAGCTCAGGGGGCGTTTATGGCTACACCTTC
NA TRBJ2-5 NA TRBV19 CASSRDIQETQYF TGTGCCAGTAGTCGGGACATACAAGAGACCCAGTACTTC
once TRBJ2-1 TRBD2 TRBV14 CASSPRLGLAGGSSYNEQFF TGTGCCAGCAGCCCACGCCTGGGGCTAGCGGGGGGGAGCTCCTACAATGAGCAGTTCTTC
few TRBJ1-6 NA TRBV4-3 CASSQEFTAYNSPLHF TGCGCCAGCAGCCAAGAATTTACAGCCTATAATTCACCCCTCCACTTT
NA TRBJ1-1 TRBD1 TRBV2 CASGGQGGMNTEAFF TGTGCCAGCGGCGGACAGGGCGGTATGAACACTGAAGCTTTCTTT
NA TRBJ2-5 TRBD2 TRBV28 CASSLPGTSGIIKTQYF TGTGCCAGCAGTTTGCCCGGGACTAGCGGGATCATAAAGACCCAGTACTTC
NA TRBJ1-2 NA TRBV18 CASSPNPVDSGGYTF TGTGCCAGCTCACCGAACCCCGTAGATTCGGGTGGCTACACCTTC
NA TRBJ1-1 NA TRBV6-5 CASSYGSRRINTEAFF TGTGCCAGCAGTTACGGGTCTCGGAGAATAAACACTGAAGCTTTCTTT
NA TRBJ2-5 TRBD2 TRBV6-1 CASSESSGSPQGTQYF TGTGCCAGCAGTGAATCTAGCGGGAGTCCGCAGGGGACCCAGTACTTC
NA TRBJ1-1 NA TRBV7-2 CASSSYRVSEAFF TGTGCCAGCAGCTCATACAGGGTTTCTGAAGCTTTCTTT
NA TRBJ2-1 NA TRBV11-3 CASSLGVNEQFF TGTGCCAGCAGCTTAGGCGTGAATGAGCAGTTCTTC
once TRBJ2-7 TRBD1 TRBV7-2 CASSGQGTGIYEQYF TGTGCCAGCAGCGGACAAGGGACAGGCATCTACGAGCAGTACTTC
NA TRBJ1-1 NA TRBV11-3 CASSMKRNTEAFF TGTGCCAGCAGCATGAAGAGGAACACTGAAGCTTTCTTT
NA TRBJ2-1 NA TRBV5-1 CASSPQAGGYNEQFF TGCGCCAGCAGCCCCCAGGCAGGGGGGTACAATGAGCAGTTCTTC
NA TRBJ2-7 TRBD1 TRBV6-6 CASSRDSYYEQYF TGTGCCAGCAGCAGGGACAGCTACTACGAGCAGTACTTC
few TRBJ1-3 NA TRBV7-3 CASSSQPGVPGNTIYF TGTGCCAGCAGCTCACAACCAGGGGTCCCTGGAAACACCATATATTTT